The entry that follows covers one TCR beta chain sequence. What it recognizes is unknown. The sample comes from a study of post-analysis software for immune sequencing data. Study in general: The patients showed relapsing-remitting, secondary progressive and progressive-relapsing multiple sclerosis courses. Findings of the study overall: TRBV segments more frequent in patients than in controls numbered roughly 5 and included TRBV5-6, TRBV5-1 and TRBV20-1. Controls had significantly higher normalized Chao1 diversity than multiple sclerosis patients.

Unique molecular identifiers featured in each of the TCR beta cDNA libraries. Once 1 to 10 million T cells were used, about 510,000 cDNA molecules resulted. MiXCR, applied by TCRdb to the PCR reads, yields one record per CDR3 protein. Among hundreds of thousands of distinct CDR3 sequences listed, more than 50% were seen once. The CDR3 is 15 residues long. The germline gives CDR1 MNHEY, CDR2 SVGAGI. V dropped 2 bases and J dropped 8; count of bases not matched to a gene: 5. The specimen was blood. V and J are TRBV6-5 and TRBJ1-6; 8 nucleotides agree with TRBD1. This clonotype was sampled from a girl aged 2-9 years with multiple sclerosis. CDR3 bases: TGTGCCAGCAGTTACGTCAGGGGGCAGGATTCACCCCTCCACTTT. Its protein product is CASSYVRGQDSPLHF.